Below, 9 T cell receptor beta chains from the same sample are listed, as sequenced in a study of PD-1 blockade in classical Hodgkin lymphoma. Following autologous stem cell transplantation, relapse occurred in every patient, and exposure to brentuximab vedotin varied. The protocol was immunoSEQ multiplex PCR, while the TCRdb copy is restricted to in-frame clones and leaves out a portion. The data show approximately 24,000 clones, around 82% seen once. The specimen was peripheral blood mononuclear cells (PBMCs), collected before the second cycle of nivolumab. The receptors shown here come from a human donor with classical Hodgkin lymphoma.

A few counts support this clone. The chain recombines TRBV7-2 with TRBJ1-1; the match to TRBD1 covers 9 bases. The CDR3 sequence is 14 residues long. In germline, CDR1 is SGHTA, CDR2 FQGNSA. Losses at the gene ends were 1 base for V and 5 bases for J; bases not matched to a gene: 2. The CDR3 here is CASSLGTGVTEAFF. CDR3 DNA sequence: TGTGCCAGCAGCTTAGGGACAGGGGTAACTGAAGCTTTCTTT.

The chain couples TRBV30 to TRBJ2-7; no definite D call. The germline V gene encodes CDR1 GTSNPN and CDR2 SVGIG (reference sequence). The CDR3 consists of 12 residues. V lost 0 bases, J lost 2 bases, and 5 bases lay in between. The CDR3 DNA follows: TGTGCCTGGAGTGTTTCTGCCTACGAGCAGTACTTC. This translates into CAWSVSAYEQYF.

The chain carries TRBV5-4 and TRBJ2-7; maybe TRBD2 (5 bases). This CDR3 is 16 amino acids long. The germline V and J ends were trimmed by 4 bases and 5 bases, with 22 bases remaining between them. Germline lookup yields CDR1 SGHNT and CDR2 YYREEE (reference sequence). CDR3 amino acids: CASSPGAASLRHEQYF. The CDR3, as DNA: TGTGCCAGCAGCCCAGGAGCGGCCAGCCTTCGCCACGAGCAGTACTTC.

The chain has TRBV6-6 and TRBJ1-1; 7 nucleotides line up with TRBD1. CDR1 MNHNY and CDR2 SVGAGI come from the germline V gene (reference sequence). The J segment lost 1 base and the V segment lost 4 bases, leaving 6 bases of the junction unmatched. This CDR3 comprises 15 residues. The CDR3 sequence: CASSWGGTANTEAFF. CDR3 DNA: TGTGCCAGCAGTTGGGGGGGGACAGCGAACACTGAAGCTTTCTTT.

V and J are TRBV9 and TRBJ2-1; 8 bases map to TRBD2. The trim removed 0 bases at V and 2 bases at J, leaving 4 bases unmatched. The V gene's germline CDR1 is SGDLS and CDR2 YYNGEE. This CDR3 comprises 16 residues. CDR3 region: CASSVGGGGTYNEQFF. The CDR3 DNA is TGTGCCAGCAGCGTAGGAGGCGGGGGGACCTACAATGAGCAGTTCTTC.

This chain links TRBV28 with TRBJ2-7; D is perhaps TRBD1 (5 bases). Between the trimmed V and J ends, which lost 7 bases and 0 bases, there was a span of 7 bases. CDR1 and CDR2 (germline): MDHEN, SYDVKM. The CDR3 is 12 amino acids. CDR3 in amino acids: CASTQGSYEQYF. For the CDR3, the DNA is TGTGCCAGCACGCAGGGCTCCTACGAGCAGTACTTC.

The chain recombines TRBV6-5 with TRBJ2-5; D perhaps matches TRBD2 (7 bases). V was pared by 5 bases and J by 7 bases, with 14 bases between. The CDR3 loop spans 13 amino acids. Looked up from germline, CDR1 is MNHEY and CDR2 is SVGAGI. The CDR3 reads CASSPGGSGTQYF. The CDR3, as DNA: TGTGCCAGCAGTCCGGGGGGCTCGGGGACCCAGTACTTC.

This clone was observed once. The genes are TRBV9 and TRBJ2-7; perhaps TRBD1 as D (6 bases). V was cut by 0 bases and J by 7 bases, with 11 bases left in between. This CDR3 comprises 13 residues. Germline V lookup: CDR1 SGDLS, CDR2 YYNGEE. The CDR3 loop is CASSVDFQGEQYF. CDR3 bases: TGTGCCAGCAGCGTAGACTTCCAGGGGGAGCAGTACTTC.

The chain is built from TRBV7-3 and TRBJ2-1, with 14 bases matching TRBD2. Germline trimming cut 4 bases from V and 8 bases from J; bases unmatched to any gene: 1. The CDR3 is 14 amino acids. Germline CDR1 is SGHTA and CDR2 is FQGTGA. CDR3 sequence: CASSSGLAGDEQFF. The CDR3 bases are TGTGCCAGCAGCTCGGGACTAGCGGGGGATGAGCAGTTCTTC.